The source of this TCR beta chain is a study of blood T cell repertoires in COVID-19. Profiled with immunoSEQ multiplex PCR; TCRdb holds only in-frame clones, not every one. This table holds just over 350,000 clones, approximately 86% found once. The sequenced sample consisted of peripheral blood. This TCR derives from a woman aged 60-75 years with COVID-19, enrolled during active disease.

CDR3 nucleotide sequence: TGTGCCTGGAGTGTGTTTCAGGGTGGCAATGAGCAGTTCTTC. This gives the protein CAWSVFQGGNEQFF. The chain carries TRBV30 and TRBJ2-1, with D tentatively TRBD1 (5 bases). V gave up 0 bases and J gave up 6 bases, with 12 bases separating them. The CDR3 loop spans 14 amino acids. Germline CDR1 reads GTSNPN; CDR2 reads SVGIG (reference sequence). The full variable domain, in which reference TRBV30 and TRBJ2-1 provide the parts outside the CDR3, is SQTIHQWPATLVQPVGSPLSLECTVEGTSNPNLYWYRQAAGRGLQLLFYSVGIGQISSEVPQNLSASRPQDRQFILSSKKLLLSDSGFYLCAWSVFQGGNEQFFGPGTRLTVL.